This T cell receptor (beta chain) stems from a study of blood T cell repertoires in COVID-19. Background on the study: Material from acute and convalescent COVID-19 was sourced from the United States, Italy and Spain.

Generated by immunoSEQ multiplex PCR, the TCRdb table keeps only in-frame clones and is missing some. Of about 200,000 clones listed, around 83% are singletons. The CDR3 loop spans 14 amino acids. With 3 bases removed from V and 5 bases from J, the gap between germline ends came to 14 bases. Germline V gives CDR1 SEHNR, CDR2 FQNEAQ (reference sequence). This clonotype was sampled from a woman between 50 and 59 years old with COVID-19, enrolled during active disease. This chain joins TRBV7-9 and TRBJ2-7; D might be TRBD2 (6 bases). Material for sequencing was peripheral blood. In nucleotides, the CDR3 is TGTGCCAGCAGCTTCAACCTAGCGTCCAACGAGCAGTACTTC. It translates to CASSFNLASNEQYF.